This passage covers 13 T cell receptor beta chains from one sample sequenced in a study of T-cell reconstitution after alpha-beta-depleted transplantation in children. Preparing the TCRbeta library involved the use of unique molecular identifiers. TCRdb redid the calling of the PCR reads with MiXCR, one entry per CDR3 protein. The data hold about 240,000 distinct CDR3 sequences, with around 25% observed a single time. The input for sequencing was PBMCs, taken before TCRalphabeta/CD19-depleted stem cell transplant. These receptors were collected from a girl aged 2-10 years with Fanconi anemia, due to receive a stem cell transplant.

The table lists this clonotype with many counts. J is TRBJ2-2 and V is TRBV10-3, with 7 bases fitting TRBD2. There are 16 residues in the CDR3. Germline V lookup: CDR1 ENHRY, CDR2 SYGVKD. Germline trimming cut 7 bases from V and 3 bases from J; bases unmatched to any gene: 11. CDR3 protein: CAIKESGRVDTGELFF. For the CDR3, the DNA is TGTGCCATCAAGGAGTCGGGGAGGGTGGACACCGGGGAGCTGTTTTTT.

The V and J genes are TRBV15 and TRBJ2-7; tentatively, D is TRBD1 (6 bases). CDR1 is LNHNV, CDR2 YYDKDF, per germline (reference sequence). Trimming stripped 0 bases from V and 4 bases from J, with 10 bases between. This CDR3 spans 14 amino acids. The CDR3 DNA reads TGTGCCACCAGCAGAGACAGGGGCGGGTACGAGCAGTACTTC. Translated: CATSRDRGGYEQYF. Using reference TRBV15 and TRBJ2-7 for the parts outside the CDR3, the full variable domain is DAMVIQNPRYQVTQFGKPVTLSCSQTLNHNVMYWYQQKSSQAPKLLFHYYDKDFNNEADTPDNFQSRRPNTSFCFLDIRSPGLGDTAMYLCATSRDRGGYEQYFGPGTRLTVT.

The chain recombines TRBV29-1 with TRBJ2-3; D uncertain. Per the germline V gene, CDR1 is SQVTM and CDR2 is ANQGSEA. The V gene lost 3 bases and the J gene lost 1 base, with 8 bases spanning the gap. The CDR3 spans 13 residues. CDR3 coding DNA: TGCAGCGTTGAGCAAAGGGGCACAGATACGCAGTATTTT. Translated, it gives CSVEQRGTDTQYF.

In this sample, this clonotype turned up many times. The chain recombines TRBV20-1 with TRBJ2-5; a weak D match, TRBD1 (5 bases). V lost 6 bases to trimming and J lost 0 bases, with 20 bases between them. Germline-derived CDR1 and CDR2 are DFQATT and SNEGSKA (reference sequence). The CDR3 extends over 16 amino acids. The CDR3 DNA sequence: TGCAGTGCCAAACCCAGGCAGGGCCCCCACCAAGAGACCCAGTACTTC. Its protein product is CSAKPRQGPHQETQYF.

This clonotype was observed at least ten times. The chain uses TRBV5-5 and TRBJ2-2, with D tentatively TRBD1 (6 bases). From germline, CDR1 is SGHKS and CDR2 YYEKEE (reference sequence). The CDR3 has 14 amino acids. V was shortened by 4 bases and J by 4 bases, with 11 bases between the two germline ends. In nucleotides, the CDR3 is TGTGCCAGCAGCACCCACAGGGCCACCGGGGAGCTGTTTTTT. It codes for CASSTHRATGELFF.

A note on this clonotype: A read error may explain this, as a much larger clone is one base away. The genes are TRBV29-1 and TRBJ2-1, with D tentatively TRBD1 or TRBD2 (5 bases each). Per germline, CDR1 SQVTM and CDR2 ANQGSEA. V was trimmed by 7 bases and J by 7 bases, leaving 17 bases between them. This CDR3 region has 13 residues. The CDR3 loop reads CSAELRGRNEQFF. Written as DNA, the CDR3 is TGCAGCGCTGAGTTGAGGGGTAGGAATGAGCAGTTCTTC.

The table lists this clonotype with many counts. The rearrangement uses TRBV7-6 and TRBJ2-3, with D possibly TRBD1 on 6 matching bases. CDR1 and CDR2 (germline): SGHVS, FNYEAQ. This CDR3 is 17 amino acids long. Trimming shortened V by 4 bases and J by 0 bases, and 17 bases separated the two germline ends. Written as DNA, the CDR3 is TGTGCCAGCAGCTCCCGAAGCAGGGGCACTAGCACAGATACGCAGTATTTT. Residues: CASSSRSRGTSTDTQYF.

This chain connects TRBV30 to TRBJ2-7, with a tentative D call TRBD1 (6 bases). The V gene's germline CDR1 is GTSNPN and CDR2 SVGIG (reference sequence). The CDR3 loop spans 16 amino acids. Trimming shortened V by 0 bases and J by 2 bases, and 17 bases separated the two germline ends. CDR3 sequence (DNA): TGTGCCTGGAGTGTCTACGGGAAGGGACAACCCTACGAGCAGTACTTC. It codes for CAWSVYGKGQPYEQYF.

This clonotype was found once. Here the CDR3 DNA reads TGCAGTGCCATCGGGCTAGCGGGGGGCCAGACCTACGAGCAGTACTTC. It codes for CSAIGLAGGQTYEQYF. The rearrangement uses TRBV20-1 and TRBJ2-7, with 11 bases matching TRBD2. With 6 bases clipped from V and 2 bases from J, the junction kept 12 bases outside the gene matches. CDR3 length equals 16 residues. Germline V gene lookup returns CDR1 DFQATT and CDR2 SNEGSKA (reference sequence).

This clonotype was counted ten times or more. The chain combines TRBV6-6 with TRBJ1-4; D may be TRBD1 (6 bases). Between the trimmed V and J ends, which lost 8 bases and 5 bases, there was a span of 12 bases. The CDR3 has 13 amino acids. The germline CDR1 and CDR2 sequences are MNHNY and SVGAGI (reference sequence). The CDR3 sequence is CASRDKTNEKLFF. CDR3 in DNA: TGTGCCAGCCGGGACAAGACAAATGAAAAACTGTTTTTT.

V gene TRBV7-9 combines with J gene TRBJ2-2; possible D gene TRBD1, 6 bases. V dropped 2 bases and J dropped 2 bases, with 9 bases sitting between them. This CDR3 has 15 amino acids. Looked up from germline, CDR1 is SEHNR and CDR2 is FQNEAQ (reference sequence). The chain's CDR3 is CASSLTGINTGELFF. DNA of the CDR3: TGTGCCAGCAGCTTAACAGGGATAAACACCGGGGAGCTGTTTTTT.

This clonotype was detected only a few times. V is TRBV21-1 and J is TRBJ2-1; the table's D gene call, TRBD1, was not cross checked with the DNA. TRBV21-1 is flagged as a pseudogene. There are 12 residues in the CDR3. The CDR3 DNA is TGTGCCAGCGGGGGAACGATGCATGAGCAGTTCTTC. It encodes CASGGTMHEQFF.

This clonotype was seen only a few times. CDR3 nucleotide sequence: TGTGCCAGCAGTCCCGGGACAGGCCTCTACGAGCAGTACTTC. Amino acids: CASSPGTGLYEQYF. The genes are TRBV28 and TRBJ2-7; 8 nucleotides agree with TRBD1. Germline-derived CDR1 and CDR2 are MDHEN and SYDVKM. The CDR3 is made up of 14 amino acids. The V and J ends lost 5 bases and 3 bases, in that order; junction bases with no gene match: 6.